A single T cell receptor (beta chain) is shown here with its context. Antigen specificity is unknown. The time point here: recipient sample about 28 days before transplant, after cytoreduction. The CDR3 runs to 12 residues. Germline V gives CDR1 SGHNT, CDR2 YYREEE (reference sequence). The J segment lost 5 bases and the V segment lost 4 bases, leaving 3 bases of the junction unmatched. The sample comes from a study of T cell clonotyping in hematopoietic cell transplantation. Overall study: Recipients' pretransplant samples followed cytoreduction. The study, taken as a whole, reports: At the given depth, recipient repertoires were over 97% de novo clonotypes.

Profiled with immunoSEQ multiplex PCR; TCRdb holds only in-frame clones, not every one. The sample carries about 76,000 clones, 90% to 96% recorded once. The TCR sequence derives from a woman between 45 and 65 years old with acute myeloid leukemia. Some clones in this sample may be carry-over from other donors' samples. Here the sequenced sample was peripheral blood mononuclear cells, taken before stem cell transplant. The rearrangement links TRBV5-4 to TRBJ2-7, with 7 bases aligning to TRBD1. CDR3 sequence: CASSGTGDEQYF. The CDR3 DNA sequence: TGTGCCAGCAGCGGTACAGGGGACGAGCAGTACTTC.